The 14 T cell receptor beta chains below all came from one sample that was sequenced in a study of CD8+ T cells in alopecia areata (dated 2018 in TCRdb). The library was generated by the immunoSEQ multiplex PCR assay. RNA was extracted from all samples and reverse transcribed into cDNA as template for TCR sequencing. Imported from immuneACCESS, the table was reduced by TCRdb to in-frame sequences with V and J called. These copies leave out some clones; in studies compared against another copy, an unresolved V gene accounts for under half, and the cause of the remainder is not known. The sample profile shows tens of thousands of clones; approximately 70% of them were found once. The top ten constitute around 15% of the sample. What the treatment or condition label conveys for this sample: oral pan-JAK inhibitor, 5-10 mg twice daily. The material was CD8+ T cells sorted from blood, obtained at roughly week 45, from a patient treated with tofacitinib. Every receptor here comes from a human donor with alopecia areata.

J is TRBJ2-1 and V is TRBV19; D ambiguous. The V gene's germline CDR1 is LNHDA and CDR2 SQIVND (reference sequence). The CDR3 loop spans 12 amino acids. Between the trimmed V and J ends, which lost 5 bases and 7 bases, there was a span of 9 bases. The CDR3 protein is CASSVWPNEQFF. CDR3 DNA: TGTGCCAGTAGTGTCTGGCCAAATGAGCAGTTCTTC.

The V and J genes are TRBV14 and TRBJ2-7; the match to TRBD1 covers 7 bases. CDR3 length: 13 residues. Germline loops: CDR1 SGHDN, CDR2 FVKESK. The V segment lost 1 base and the J segment 9 bases; nucleotides outside the gene matches: 6. The CDR3 nucleotides read TGTGCCAGCAGCCAAGGACAGGGAAGGGGGCAGTACTTC. Translated, it gives CASSQGQGRGQYF.

The J gene is TRBJ1-2, the V gene TRBV29-1, with TRBD1 as a possible D gene (6 bases). Trimming took off 4 bases at V and 1 base at J, with 10 bases between the two ends. CDR3 length: 13 amino acids. Germline assignment: CDR1 SQVTM and CDR2 ANQGSEA. The CDR3 DNA sequence: TGCAGCGTTGGTCGGGACATTAACTATGGCTACACCTTC. Residues: CSVGRDINYGYTF. Complete variable domain (other parts from reference TRBV29-1 and TRBJ1-2): SAVISQKPSRDICQRGTSLTIQCQVDSQVTMMFWYRQQPGQSLTLIATANQGSEATYESGFVIDKFPISRPNLTFSTLTVSNMSPEDSSIYLCSVGRDINYGYTFGSGTRLTVV.

CDR3 DNA sequence: TGCGCCAGCAGCCCGGACTCGAGAATGAACACTGAAGCTTTCTTT. It translates to CASSPDSRMNTEAFF. V is TRBV4-3 and J is TRBJ1-1, with D unresolved. The CDR3 extends over 15 amino acids. CDR1 and CDR2 from the germline V gene are LGHNA and YSLEER. V lost 4 bases and J 0 bases, leaving 12 bases between the germline ends.

Here the CDR3 DNA reads TGTGCCAGCGAGACAGGGTATTCCTACGAGCAGTACTTC. This translates into CASETGYSYEQYF. The rearrangement joins TRBV11-2 to TRBJ2-7; TRBD1 aligns across 7 bases. Germline V gives CDR1 SGHAT, CDR2 FQNNGV. V gave up 8 bases and J gave up 1 base; unmatched junction bases: 5. This CDR3 is 13 amino acids long.

The genes are TRBV29-1 and TRBJ2-7; TRBD2 matches 10 bases. Germline CDR1 reads SQVTM; CDR2 reads ANQGSEA. The CDR3 is 15 residues long. Losses at the gene ends were 0 bases for V and 3 bases for J; bases not matched to a gene: 5. CDR3 protein: CSVEEPSGRNYEQYF. The DNA for the CDR3 is TGCAGCGTTGAAGAGCCTAGCGGGAGAAACTACGAGCAGTACTTC.

In nucleotides, the CDR3 is TGCGCCAGCAGCCCTACGAGCGGGGGGGCCTCCGGCAATGAGCAGTTCTTC. This codes for CASSPTSGGASGNEQFF. The chain combines TRBV4-3 with TRBJ2-1; 10 positions match TRBD2. V dropped 4 bases and J dropped 6; count of bases not matched to a gene: 12. Germline CDR1 reads LGHNA; CDR2 reads YSLEER. This CDR3 is 17 amino acids long.

The CDR3 DNA reads as TGCAGCGCCCCCGACTCTGGAAACACCATATATTTT. Its translation: CSAPDSGNTIYF. The chain joins TRBV29-1 to TRBJ1-3; no clear D. CDR1 SQVTM and CDR2 ANQGSEA come from the germline V gene. CDR3 length equals 12 residues. The V gene lost 7 bases and the J gene lost 0 bases, with 7 bases spanning the gap.

With regard to this clone: One end of the junction does not line up with germline, which may come from a read error. This chain joins TRBV6-6 and TRBJ2-1; D might be TRBD2 (6 bases). Germline V gene data show CDR1 as MNHNY and CDR2 as SVGAGI (reference sequence). This CDR3 comprises 16 residues. The CDR3 coding sequence is TGTGCCAGCAGTGACTCCGGGACTGGAGACTACAATGAGCAGTTCTTC. Protein sequence: CASSDSGTGDYNEQFF.

The chain carries TRBV5-4 and TRBJ2-5; tentative D call: TRBD1 (6 bases). The J call may be wrong; the DNA end is better matched by TRBJ2-7. The CDR3 has 15 residues. Germline CDR1 SGHNT, CDR2 YYREEE (reference sequence). The CDR3 DNA reads as TGTGCCAGCAGCTTGTCGTCACAGGGTACCGACGAGCAGTACTTC. Residues: CASSLSSQGTDEQYF.

In this sample, this clone turned up a few times. The gene calls are TRBV27 and TRBJ2-2, with D tentatively TRBD1 (6 bases). Germline V CDR1 and CDR2: MNHEY, SMNVEV (reference sequence). V lost 5 bases to trimming and J lost 6 bases, with 16 bases between them. This CDR3 spans 15 amino acids. The CDR3 here is CASSPLGAPAGELFF. The CDR3 DNA reads as TGTGCCAGCAGTCCCTTGGGGGCCCCCGCCGGGGAGCTGTTTTTT.

This chain uses TRBV29-1 with TRBJ1-1; weak D call: TRBD1 (5 bases). The CDR3 has 13 residues. Between the trimmed V and J ends, which lost 8 bases and 0 bases, there was a span of 13 bases. In germline, CDR1 is SQVTM, CDR2 ANQGSEA. For the CDR3, the DNA is TGCAGCTCGGTGGGGGGTATGAACACTGAAGCTTTCTTT. Translated: CSSVGGMNTEAFF.

The J gene is TRBJ1-5, the V gene TRBV2; D gene ambiguous. Germline CDR1 reads SNHLY; CDR2 reads FYNNEI. The CDR3 loop spans 11 amino acids. V was pared by 6 bases and J by 7 bases, with 7 bases between. The CDR3 DNA is TGTGCCAGCAGAGTGGACCAGCCCCAGCATTTT. Amino acid sequence: CASRVDQPQHF.

The chain recombines TRBV4-3 with TRBJ2-7; the match to TRBD2 covers 10 bases. The CDR3 loop spans 16 amino acids. After removal of 1 base from V and 5 bases from J, the junction contained 8 bases not matched to a gene. Germline CDR1 LGHNA, CDR2 YSLEER. CDR3 region: CASSQGIASGGDEQYF. In DNA form, the CDR3 reads TGCGCCAGCAGCCAAGGGATTGCTAGCGGGGGCGACGAGCAGTACTTC.